The rows below give T cell receptor beta chains drawn from one sample of a study of CD8 T cells in Susac syndrome. TCRdb called the immunoSEQ multiplex PCR reads again in MiXCR, with one record for every CDR3 protein. The repertoire holds some 200,000 distinct CDR3 sequences, 91% seen once, with about 0.1% in the top ten. The sequencing sample was made of CD4+ T cells from PBMCs. The receptors shown here come from a human donor with Susac syndrome. Both conserved end residues are part of each CDR3. Fields, in order: CDR3 DNA, CDR3 protein, J gene, clone size, D gene, V gene. A D gene is named only where the DNA matches it firmly. Expanded clones get a size class; other rows say once, few or many, or leave the size out.

TGTGCCAGCAGCTTGGGATACCAAGAGACCCAGTACTTC,CASSLGYQETQYF,TRBJ2-5,NA,NA,TRBV7-9
TGTGCCAGCAGCCCGGAACCTCACAGGGCAGATACGCAGTATTTT,CASSPEPHRADTQYF,TRBJ2-3,NA,NA,TRBV5-8
TGTGCCAGCAGTTTTGCCGGGAGCTCCTACGAGCAGTACTTC,CASSFAGSSYEQYF,TRBJ2-7,NA,NA,TRBV28
TGCAGTGCTAGAGGGACGCATTGGGGCACTGAAGCTTTCTTT,CSARGTHWGTEAFF,TRBJ1-1,NA,NA,TRBV20-1
TGTGCCAGCAGCCAAGATTTCAAGGGACTACAGTTCTTC,CASSQDFKGLQFF,TRBJ2-1,NA,TRBD2,TRBV4-2
TGTGCCAGCAGCTTAGTCGGTGGGGCCCTAGCAACAAATGAGCAGTTCTTC,CASSLVGGALATNEQFF,TRBJ2-1,NA,NA,TRBV7-8
TGTGCCTGGAGTGCAAAGGGGGGACTATATTATCTGTACTTC,CAWSAKGGLYYLYF,TRBJ2-7,once,NA,TRBV30
TGTGCCAGCAGCGTAGTGGGCACAGATACGCAGTATTTT,CASSVVGTDTQYF,TRBJ2-3,few,NA,TRBV9
TGTGCCAGCAGGGACCCGGGTCCGAGCACAGATACGCAGTATTTT,CASRDPGPSTDTQYF,TRBJ2-3,NA,NA,TRBV6-2/TRBV6-3
TGCGCCAGTGGTAGCGGGGGAAGCACAGATACGCAGTATTTT,CASGSGGSTDTQYF,TRBJ2-3,once,TRBD2,TRBV5-1
TGTGCCAGCAGCTTAGTCCCTCTAGCGGGGGGACCTTACGAGCAGTACTTC,CASSLVPLAGGPYEQYF,TRBJ2-7,NA,TRBD2,TRBV11-2
TGTGCCAGCAGTGAACCAGACAGGGCTGGCTACACCTTC,CASSEPDRAGYTF,TRBJ1-2,NA,TRBD1,TRBV6-1
TGTGCCATCAGTCCTACGACAGCCAGCACAGATACGCAGTATTTT,CAISPTTASTDTQYF,TRBJ2-3,NA,NA,TRBV10-3
TGTGCCACCAGCAACCGTGGGGGACAGGCCTATGGCTACACCTTC,CATSNRGGQAYGYTF,TRBJ1-2,once,TRBD1,TRBV15
TGTGCCAGCAGCTTTAGAAGGGGACAGGGGTTTTGGAATGAGCAGTTCTTC,CASSFRRGQGFWNEQFF,TRBJ2-1,NA,TRBD1,TRBV11-2
TGCAGCGGGGGAGAGGCCAAAAACATTCAGTACTTC,CSGGEAKNIQYF,TRBJ2-4,once,NA,TRBV29-1
TGCGCCAGCAGCTTGGTCCCGGGACAGGGAGGAGAGCAGTACTTC,CASSLVPGQGGEQYF,TRBJ2-7,once,TRBD1,TRBV5-1